A single sample gave rise to the 11 T cell receptor beta chains below, sequenced in a study of beta chain features in type 1 diabetes (dated by TCRdb to 2017 to 2018). Library construction relied on the immunoSEQ multiplex PCR assay. The High Capacity cDNA Reverse Transcription Kit was used to reverse transcribe all of the isolated RNA, meaning that expressed TCRB transcripts were what got sequenced. The source is immuneACCESS, and TCRdb retained only in-frame sequences with V and J called. Part of the clones is not carried over; for the studies checked, unresolved V genes explain less than half of this, and the remainder is unexplained. The table for this sample lists about 650,000 clones; roughly 12% of them were counted only once. More than 0.1% of the sample is held by the ten biggest clonotypes. The paper's findings and limits, for the study overall: Type 1 diabetes patients showed a moderate but significant shortening of TCRB CDR3 length in all four CD4+ subsets.

Their antigens remain unidentified. The sequencing sample was made of naive CD4+ T cells from blood. The cell subset or site label corresponds to: true naive CD4+ T cells. Every receptor here comes from a man aged 30 to 45 with type 1 diabetes.

This clone was seen a handful of times. The chain carries TRBV5-1 and TRBJ2-5; tentatively, D is TRBD2 (6 bases). Trimming shortened V by 1 base and J by 1 base, and 11 bases separated the two germline ends. Germline CDR1 and CDR2: SGHRS and YFSETQ. The CDR3 is made up of 15 amino acids. The CDR3 coding sequence is TGCGCCAGCAGCTTGACCCGGGGGACCCAAGAGACCCAGTACTTC. Translation gives CASSLTRGTQETQYF.

This clone appeared a few times. Other DNA sequences in the sample encode the same CDR3. The chain employs TRBV7-9 and TRBJ2-3, with D maybe TRBD2 (5 bases). The V gene's germline CDR1 is SEHNR and CDR2 FQNEAQ (reference sequence). CDR3 size: 13 residues. V was trimmed by 4 bases and J by 1 base, leaving 6 bases between them. The CDR3 sequence is CASSSRGTDTQYF. The CDR3 DNA sequence: TGTGCCAGCAGCTCGCGGGGCACAGATACGCAGTATTTT.

The V call is TRBV5-1, the J call TRBJ2-3; the match to TRBD2 covers 8 bases. Germline CDR1 and CDR2: SGHRS and YFSETQ. J gave up 0 bases and V 5 bases, and 5 bases lay outside the gene matches. The CDR3 runs to 15 residues. CDR3 DNA sequence: TGCGCCAGCAGACCGACTAGCGCGAGCACAGATACGCAGTATTTT. This sequence encodes CASRPTSASTDTQYF.

This clone was seen more than once but under ten times. This chain uses TRBV7-2 with TRBJ2-2; possible D gene TRBD2, 6 bases. The germline gives CDR1 SGHTA, CDR2 FQGNSA. This CDR3 is 15 amino acids long. V lost 2 bases to trimming and J lost 0 bases, with 7 bases between them. The CDR3 region has the DNA TGTGCCAGCAGCTTACTAGCGCCGAACACCGGGGAGCTGTTTTTT. Amino acids: CASSLLAPNTGELFF.

The table lists this clone with a few counts. This chain links TRBV25-1 with TRBJ2-7; TRBD2 is a possible D gene (6 bases). The CDR3 has 13 residues. Trimming removed 8 bases at V and 0 bases at J, with 11 bases between. Germline-derived CDR1 and CDR2 are MGHDK and SYGVNS. As DNA, the CDR3 is TGTGCCAGCCGAGTCGGGGGCTCCTACGAGCAGTACTTC. Encoded protein: CASRVGGSYEQYF.

The rearrangement links TRBV5-1 to TRBJ2-2; 8 bases match TRBD2. This CDR3 contains 16 residues. The germline CDR1 and CDR2 sequences are SGHRS and YFSETQ. The V segment lost 4 bases and the J segment 5 bases; nucleotides outside the gene matches: 10. Here the CDR3 reads CASSPSRGAGTGELFF. CDR3 sequence (DNA): TGCGCCAGCAGCCCCTCGCGGGGGGCGGGTACCGGGGAGCTGTTTTTT.

As for this clone: Distinct nucleotide sequences in the sample also encode this CDR3. The rearrangement uses TRBV4-3 and TRBJ2-3; D is unresolved. The V gene lost 4 bases and the J gene lost 1 base, with 6 bases spanning the gap. Germline V gene data show CDR1 as LGHNA and CDR2 as YSLEER. This CDR3 comprises 13 residues. The CDR3 nucleotides are TGCGCCAGCAGCCCCACGGGCACAGATACGCAGTATTTT. Translated: CASSPTGTDTQYF.

This clone appeared a few times. The V gene is TRBV5-1, the J gene TRBJ1-2; 7 nucleotides agree with TRBD1. CDR3 length: 14 residues. Germline assignment: CDR1 SGHRS and CDR2 YFSETQ. The junction had 5 bases not matched to a gene; V was cut back by 0 bases and J by 6 bases. The CDR3 DNA is TGCGCCAGCAGCTTGGGAAGGGACAGCCATGGCTACACCTTC. Translation gives CASSLGRDSHGYTF.

The chain uses TRBV9 and TRBJ1-2, with TRBD1 identical over 9 bases. There are 14 residues in the CDR3. Germline lookup yields CDR1 SGDLS and CDR2 YYNGEE. After removal of 3 bases from V and 5 bases from J, the junction contained 5 bases not matched to a gene. In DNA form, the CDR3 reads TGTGCCAGCAGCGCACAGGGGGCGTCTTATGGCTACACCTTC. Protein product: CASSAQGASYGYTF.

The count of this clone is one. The chain uses TRBV28 and TRBJ1-6; perhaps TRBD1 as D (6 bases). Trimming left V 5 bases short and J 17 bases short, with 25 bases between. Germline V lookup: CDR1 MDHEN, CDR2 SYDVKM. CDR3 length: 15 amino acids. The CDR3 here is CASSTPGRMPQGIHF. In DNA form, the CDR3 reads TGTGCCAGCAGTACCCCGGGACGCATGCCCCAGGGGATCCACTTT.

The chain combines TRBV4-3 with TRBJ1-4; D gene unclear. The CDR3 runs 14 residues. V dropped 5 bases and J dropped 4 bases, with 11 bases sitting between them. CDR1 and CDR2 (germline): LGHNA, YSLEER. The DNA of the CDR3 is TGCGCCAGCAGCGGTAACAGCCTTAATGAAAAACTGTTTTTT. As protein: CASSGNSLNEKLFF.